Sequencing of this T cell receptor beta chain was carried out in a study of blood T cell repertoires in COVID-19. Only in-frame clones appear in the TCRdb table, and some are missing; sequencing was by immunoSEQ multiplex PCR. The table shows approximately 70,000 clones, with 90% to 95% occurring only once. Germline CDR1 and CDR2: WSHSY and SAAADI. V lost 4 bases to trimming and J lost 0 bases; unmatched junction nucleotides: 2. CDR3 length: 15 amino acids. This receptor was taken from a man between 45 and 60 years old with COVID-19, enrolled during active disease. The chain employs TRBV10-2 and TRBJ1-5, with 8 bases lining up with TRBD1. What was sequenced was peripheral blood. The CDR3 region has the DNA TGCGCCAGCAGTGGTACAGGGGGTAGCAATCAGCCCCAGCATTTT. This sequence encodes CASSGTGGSNQPQHF.